These 17 T cell receptor beta chains share one sample of origin, sequenced in a study of vaccination effects on CD4 cells after COVID-19 (dated by TCRdb to between 2021 and 2023). The method behind the library was the immunoSEQ multiplex PCR assay. Imported from immuneACCESS, the table was reduced by TCRdb to in-frame sequences with V and J called. These copies leave out some clones; in studies compared against another copy, an unresolved V gene accounts for under half, and the cause of the remainder is not known. For this sample there are 20,000 to 25,000 clones; roughly 81% appear just once. The ten largest clones represent roughly 5.7% of the sample. To identify antigen-specific CD4+ T cell clonotypes by their expansion, the ViraFEST assay first stimulated PBMC with viral peptide pools and then applied TCR sequencing. After 10 days of culture, CD4+ T cells were isolated with the EasySep CD4+ T cell isolation kit. Each participant got two doses of an mRNA SARS-CoV-2 vaccine, either BNT162b2 or mRNA-1273.

No antigen is known for these receptors. The sequencing used CD4+ T cells from PBMCs cultured with SARS-CoV-2 spike peptides, collected after COVID-19 vaccination. The sample's cell subset or site label, decoded: SARS-CoV-2 spike overlapping peptide pool stimulation. The receptor set was obtained from a human donor who received a COVID-19 vaccine. Some clones in this sample may be carry-over from other donors' samples.

The chain couples TRBV2 to TRBJ1-2; D remains unclear. The length of the CDR3 is 12 residues. Trimming took 7 bases from V and 4 from J, leaving 10 bases between them. CDR1 and CDR2 from the germline V gene are SNHLY and FYNNEI. The CDR3 loop reads CASTRVGYGYTF. The CDR3 nucleotides are TGTGCCAGCACTCGAGTGGGCTATGGCTACACCTTC.

The gene calls are TRBV7-8 and TRBJ1-1; D unclear. Trimming removed 2 bases from V and 3 bases from J, with 7 bases in between. The germline CDR1 and CDR2 sequences are SGHVS and FQNEAQ. This CDR3 is built from 13 residues. CDR3 nucleotide sequence: TGTGCCAGCAGCTTAAACGGTGACACTGAAGCTTTCTTT. This sequence encodes CASSLNGDTEAFF.

In nucleotides, the CDR3 is TGTGCCAGCAGCTCCCCCGGGGCTAGCTCCTACAATGAGCAGTTCTTC. It specifies CASSSPGASSYNEQFF. J is TRBJ2-1 and V is TRBV7-8; D tentatively fits TRBD1 or TRBD2 (5 bases each). The CDR3 runs 16 residues. Trimming pared 4 bases from V and 0 bases from J, leaving 13 bases between. From germline, CDR1 is SGHVS and CDR2 FQNEAQ.

This chain joins TRBV6-1 and TRBJ2-5; D remains ambiguous. The CDR3 extends over 16 amino acids. Germline loops: CDR1 MNHNS, CDR2 SASEGT. Between the trimmed V and J ends, which lost 3 bases and 2 bases, there was a span of 16 bases. CDR3 DNA: TGTGCCAGCAGTGATCTCTTCGGCACGGCTCAAGAGACCCAGTACTTC. Amino acids: CASSDLFGTAQETQYF.

J is TRBJ2-1 and V is TRBV6-4, with a tentative D call TRBD2 (6 bases). V lost 10 bases, J lost 1 base, and 14 bases lay in between. The CDR3 has 14 amino acids. Looked up from germline, CDR1 is MRHNA and CDR2 is SNTAGT. Here the CDR3 reads CATRRDSSYNEQFF. The CDR3 coding sequence is TGTGCCACTCGCCGGGACTCGTCCTACAATGAGCAGTTCTTC.

The chain uses TRBV10-2 and TRBJ2-1; possibly TRBD1 for D (5 bases). V was pared by 4 bases and J by 9 bases, with 13 bases between. Germline loops: CDR1 WSHSY, CDR2 SAAADI. The CDR3 covers 13 residues. DNA for the CDR3: TGCGCCAGCAGTGCAGGGTGGGTGGCTGAGCAGTTCTTC. It yields the protein CASSAGWVAEQFF.

The chain is built from TRBV10-1 and TRBJ2-3; TRBD1 matches at 8 bases. CDR1 WNHNN and CDR2 SYGVQD come from the germline V gene (reference sequence). V was pared by 8 bases and J by 2 bases, with 6 bases of the junction left unmatched. There are 14 residues in the CDR3. CDR3 sequence (DNA): TGCGCCAGCTGGACAGGGCTTCCCACAGATACGCAGTATTTT. Translation: CASWTGLPTDTQYF.

This clone was counted once. The V gene is TRBV7-2, the J gene TRBJ1-2, with D unclear. CDR3 size: 12 residues. Germline V lookup: CDR1 SGHTA, CDR2 FQGNSA. Trimming pared 1 base from V and 8 bases from J, leaving 8 bases between. CDR3 in amino acids: CASSLDFGGYTF. The DNA for the CDR3 is TGTGCCAGCAGCTTAGATTTTGGGGGCTACACCTTC.

This chain joins TRBV15 and TRBJ1-1; D is unclear. Trimming pared 0 bases from V and 5 bases from J, leaving 7 bases between. This CDR3 comprises 13 residues. The germline gives CDR1 LNHNV, CDR2 YYDKDF (reference sequence). CDR3 protein: CATSREHSTEAFF. The CDR3 region has the DNA TGTGCCACCAGCAGAGAACATTCGACTGAAGCTTTCTTT.

V gene TRBV28 combines with J gene TRBJ2-5; D is undetermined. Trimming took off 3 bases at V and 1 base at J, with 9 bases between the two ends. This CDR3 spans 14 amino acids. Germline V lookup: CDR1 MDHEN, CDR2 SYDVKM. The DNA of the CDR3 is TGTGCCAGCAGTTTGAGCCCGATCCAAGAGACCCAGTACTTC. It codes for CASSLSPIQETQYF.

This clone was seen more than once but under ten times. The rearrangement joins TRBV11-2 to TRBJ2-3; D not resolved. Per germline, CDR1 SGHAT and CDR2 FQNNGV. The CDR3 length is 11 residues. The germline V and J ends were trimmed by 3 bases and 5 bases, with 3 bases remaining between them. This CDR3 reads CASSLGDTQYF. The CDR3 DNA reads as TGTGCCAGCAGCTTGGGAGATACGCAGTATTTT. Together with reference TRBV11-2 and TRBJ2-3, the CDR3 gives the full variable domain: EAGVAQSPRYKIIEKRQSVAFWCNPISGHATLYWYQQILGQGPKLLIQFQNNGVVDDSQLPKDRFSAERLKGVDSTLKIQPAKLEDSAVYLCASSLGDTQYFGPGTRLTVL.

The rearrangement joins TRBV9 to TRBJ2-3; D may match TRBD1 or TRBD2 (5 bases each). The CDR3 extends over 17 amino acids. CDR1 and CDR2 from the germline V gene are SGDLS and YYNGEE. Trimming shortened V by 0 bases and J by 0 bases, and 14 bases separated the two germline ends. The CDR3 here is CASSVEWGKTSTDTQYF. In nucleotides, the CDR3 is TGTGCCAGCAGCGTAGAATGGGGGAAGACTAGCACAGATACGCAGTATTTT.

V usage is TRBV19 and J usage is TRBJ1-1; 9 positions agree with TRBD1. The CDR3 totals 17 residues. Germline CDR1 and CDR2: LNHDA and SQIVND (reference sequence). Trimming cost V 4 bases and J 3 bases; bases outside gene matches: 12. In nucleotides, the CDR3 is TGTGCCAGTAGTAACCGGGACAGGGCGAAGGGGCACACTGAAGCTTTCTTT. Translated, it gives CASSNRDRAKGHTEAFF.

The chain is built from TRBV11-2 and TRBJ2-1; 8 bases map to TRBD2. The junction had 10 bases not matched to a gene; V was cut back by 4 bases and J by 2 bases. CDR1 and CDR2 (germline): SGHAT, FQNNGV. The CDR3 spans 17 residues. The CDR3 is CASSSGVAGGAYNEQFF. Written as DNA, the CDR3 is TGTGCCAGCAGCTCAGGAGTGGCGGGGGGCGCCTACAATGAGCAGTTCTTC.

The J gene is TRBJ2-1, the V gene TRBV19; D is possibly TRBD2 (5 bases). The CDR3 sequence is 16 residues long. From germline, CDR1 is LNHDA and CDR2 SQIVND (reference sequence). Between the trimmed V and J ends, which lost 5 bases and 8 bases, there was a span of 22 bases. This CDR3 reads CASSRTLAGHRDEQFF. The CDR3 DNA is TGTGCCAGTAGTCGCACTCTGGCGGGCCATCGGGATGAGCAGTTCTTC.

This clone came up a few times. The chain links TRBV2 to TRBJ1-5; D is unclear. This CDR3 has 14 residues. V was trimmed by 6 bases and J by 1 base, leaving 10 bases between them. CDR1 SNHLY and CDR2 FYNNEI come from the germline V gene. The CDR3 region has the DNA TGTGCCAGCAGGGCCAGGAGCAGCAATCAGCCCCAGCATTTT. Translation gives CASRARSSNQPQHF.

This chain links TRBV6-6 with TRBJ2-4; D not resolved. V lost 6 bases and J lost 5, with 14 bases in between. The CDR3 is 14 amino acids. Germline CDR1 reads MNHNY; CDR2 reads SVGAGI (reference sequence). This CDR3 reads CASRGTDTQNIQYF. CDR3 DNA: TGTGCCAGCAGGGGAACCGATACTCAAAACATTCAGTACTTC.